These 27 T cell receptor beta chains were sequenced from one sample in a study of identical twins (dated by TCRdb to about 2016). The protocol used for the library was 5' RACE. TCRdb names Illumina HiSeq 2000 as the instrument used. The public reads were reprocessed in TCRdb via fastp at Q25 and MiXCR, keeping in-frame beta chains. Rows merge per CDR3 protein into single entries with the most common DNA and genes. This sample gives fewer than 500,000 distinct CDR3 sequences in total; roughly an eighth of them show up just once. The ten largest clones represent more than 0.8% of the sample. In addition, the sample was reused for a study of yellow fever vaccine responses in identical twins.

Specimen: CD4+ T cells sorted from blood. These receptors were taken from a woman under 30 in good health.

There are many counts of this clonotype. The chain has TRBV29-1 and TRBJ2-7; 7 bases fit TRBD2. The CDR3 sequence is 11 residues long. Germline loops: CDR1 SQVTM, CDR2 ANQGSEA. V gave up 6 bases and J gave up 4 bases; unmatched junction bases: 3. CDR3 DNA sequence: TGCAGCGTCCGGGGGGTGTACGAGCAGTACTTC. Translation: CSVRGVYEQYF.

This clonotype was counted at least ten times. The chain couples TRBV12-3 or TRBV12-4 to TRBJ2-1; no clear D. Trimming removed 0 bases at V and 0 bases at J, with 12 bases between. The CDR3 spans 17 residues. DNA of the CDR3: TGTGCCAGCAGTTTAGCGCTAAGCGCTGGCTCCTACAATGAGCAGTTCTTC. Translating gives CASSLALSAGSYNEQFF.

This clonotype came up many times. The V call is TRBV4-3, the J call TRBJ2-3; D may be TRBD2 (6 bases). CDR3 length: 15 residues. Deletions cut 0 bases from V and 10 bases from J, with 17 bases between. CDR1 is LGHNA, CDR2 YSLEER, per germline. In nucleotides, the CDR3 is TGCGCCAGCAGCCAAGATGAGGGGATCGGAGGGGCGCAGTATTTT. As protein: CASSQDEGIGGAQYF.

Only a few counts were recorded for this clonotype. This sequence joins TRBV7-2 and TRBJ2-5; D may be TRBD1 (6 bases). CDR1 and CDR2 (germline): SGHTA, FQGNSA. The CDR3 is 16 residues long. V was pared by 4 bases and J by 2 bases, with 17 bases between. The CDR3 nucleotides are TGTGCCAGCAGCTCCCACCTGCCGGGACAACAAGAGACCCAGTACTTC. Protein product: CASSSHLPGQQETQYF.

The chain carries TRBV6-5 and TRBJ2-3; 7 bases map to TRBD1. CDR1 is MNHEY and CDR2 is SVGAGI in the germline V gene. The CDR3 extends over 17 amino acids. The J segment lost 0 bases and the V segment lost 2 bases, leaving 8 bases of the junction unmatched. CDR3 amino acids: CASSYPPGQKSTDTQYF. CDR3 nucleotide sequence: TGTGCCAGCAGTTACCCCCCGGGACAGAAAAGCACAGATACGCAGTATTTT.

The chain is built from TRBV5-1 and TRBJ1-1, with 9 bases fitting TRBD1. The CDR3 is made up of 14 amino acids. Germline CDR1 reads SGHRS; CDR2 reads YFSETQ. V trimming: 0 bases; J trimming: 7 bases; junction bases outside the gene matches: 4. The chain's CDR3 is CASSLGTGAGEAFF. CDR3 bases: TGCGCCAGCAGCTTGGGGACAGGGGCGGGTGAAGCTTTCTTT.

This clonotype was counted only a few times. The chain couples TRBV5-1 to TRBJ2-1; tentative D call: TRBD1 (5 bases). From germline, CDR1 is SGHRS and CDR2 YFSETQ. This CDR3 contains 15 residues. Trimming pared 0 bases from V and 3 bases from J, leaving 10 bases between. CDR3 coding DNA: TGCGCCAGCAGCTTGGGGGGCCAGAACTACAATGAGCAGTTCTTC. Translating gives CASSLGGQNYNEQFF.

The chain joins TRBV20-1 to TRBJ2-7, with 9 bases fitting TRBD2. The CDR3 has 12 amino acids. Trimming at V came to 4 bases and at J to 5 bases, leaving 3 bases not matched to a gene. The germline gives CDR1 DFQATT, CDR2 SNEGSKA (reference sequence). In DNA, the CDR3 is TGCAGTGCTACGGGACTAGCCAACGAGCAGTACTTC. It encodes CSATGLANEQYF.

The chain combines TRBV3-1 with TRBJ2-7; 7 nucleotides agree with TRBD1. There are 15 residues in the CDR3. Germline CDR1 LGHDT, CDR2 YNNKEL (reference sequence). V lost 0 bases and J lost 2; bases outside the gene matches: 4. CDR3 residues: CASSQDLQGAYEQYF. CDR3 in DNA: TGTGCCAGCAGCCAAGACCTCCAGGGGGCCTACGAGCAGTACTTC.

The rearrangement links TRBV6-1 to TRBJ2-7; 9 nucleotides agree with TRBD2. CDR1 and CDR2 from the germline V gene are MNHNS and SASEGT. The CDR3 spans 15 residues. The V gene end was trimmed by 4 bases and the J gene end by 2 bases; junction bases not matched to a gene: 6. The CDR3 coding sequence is TGTGCCAGCAGTGCAATAGCGGGGGCAACCTACGAGCAGTACTTC. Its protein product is CASSAIAGATYEQYF.

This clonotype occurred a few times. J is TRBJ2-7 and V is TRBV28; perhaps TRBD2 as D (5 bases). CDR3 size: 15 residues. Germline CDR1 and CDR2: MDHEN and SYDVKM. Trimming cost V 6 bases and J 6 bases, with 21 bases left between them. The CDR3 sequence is CASSSPTGRGGEQYF. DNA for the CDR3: TGTGCCAGCAGCTCCCCGACTGGCCGCGGAGGCGAGCAGTACTTC.

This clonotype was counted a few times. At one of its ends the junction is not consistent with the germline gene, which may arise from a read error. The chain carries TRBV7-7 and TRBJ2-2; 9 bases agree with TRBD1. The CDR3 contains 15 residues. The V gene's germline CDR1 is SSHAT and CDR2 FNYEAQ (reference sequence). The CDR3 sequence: CASSLLDRGAGELFF. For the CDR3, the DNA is TGTGCTAGCAGCTTATTGGACAGGGGTGCCGGGGAGCTGTTTTTT. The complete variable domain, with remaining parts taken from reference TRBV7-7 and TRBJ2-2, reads GAGVSQSPRYKVTKRGQDVTLRCDPISSHATLYWYQQALGQGPEFLTYFNYEAQPDKSGLPSDRFSAERPEGSISTLTIQRTEQRDSAMYRCASSLLDRGAGELFFGEGSRLTVL.

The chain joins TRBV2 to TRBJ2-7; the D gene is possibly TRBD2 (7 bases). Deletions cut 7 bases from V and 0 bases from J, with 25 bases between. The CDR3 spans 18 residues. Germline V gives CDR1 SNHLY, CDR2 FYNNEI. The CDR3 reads CASTLRLGGGHSSYEQYF. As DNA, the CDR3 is TGTGCCAGCACGTTACGGCTGGGCGGGGGCCACAGCTCCTACGAGCAGTACTTC. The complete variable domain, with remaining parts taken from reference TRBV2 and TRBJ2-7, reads EPEVTQTPSHQVTQMGQEVILRCVPISNHLYFYWYRQILGQKVEFLVSFYNNEISEKSEIFDDQFSVERPDGSNFTLKIRSTKLEDSAMYFCASTLRLGGGHSSYEQYFGPGTRLTVT.

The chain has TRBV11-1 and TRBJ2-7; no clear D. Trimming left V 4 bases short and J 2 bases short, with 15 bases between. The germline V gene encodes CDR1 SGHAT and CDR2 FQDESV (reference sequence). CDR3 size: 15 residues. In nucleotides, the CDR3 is TGTGCCAGCAGCTCGACCCACACCCAACCCTACGAGCAGTACTTC. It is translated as CASSSTHTQPYEQYF.

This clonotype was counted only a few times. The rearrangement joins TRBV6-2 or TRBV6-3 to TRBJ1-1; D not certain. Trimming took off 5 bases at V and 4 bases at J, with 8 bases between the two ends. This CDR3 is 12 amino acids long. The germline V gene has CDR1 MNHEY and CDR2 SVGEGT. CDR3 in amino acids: CASSRWGTEAFF. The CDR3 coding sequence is TGTGCCAGCAGTCGGTGGGGCACTGAAGCTTTCTTT.

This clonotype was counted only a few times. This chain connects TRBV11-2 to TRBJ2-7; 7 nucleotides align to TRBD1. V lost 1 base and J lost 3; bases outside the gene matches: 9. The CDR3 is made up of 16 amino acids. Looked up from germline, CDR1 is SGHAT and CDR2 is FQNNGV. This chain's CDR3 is CASSLVPGQSVYEQYF. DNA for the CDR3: TGTGCCAGCAGCTTAGTTCCGGGACAGTCCGTCTACGAGCAGTACTTC.

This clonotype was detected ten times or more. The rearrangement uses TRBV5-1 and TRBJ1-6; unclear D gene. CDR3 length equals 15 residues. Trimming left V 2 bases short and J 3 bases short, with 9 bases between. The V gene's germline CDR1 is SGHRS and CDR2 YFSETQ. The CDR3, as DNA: TGCGCCAGCAGCTTAGGCGGGGACTATAATTCACCCCTCCACTTT. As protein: CASSLGGDYNSPLHF.

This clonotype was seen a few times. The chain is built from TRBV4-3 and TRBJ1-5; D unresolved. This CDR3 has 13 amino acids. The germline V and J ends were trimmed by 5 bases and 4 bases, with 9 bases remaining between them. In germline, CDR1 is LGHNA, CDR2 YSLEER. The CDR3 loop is CASSSTQNQPQHF. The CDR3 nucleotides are TGCGCCAGCAGCTCGACCCAAAATCAGCCCCAGCATTTT.

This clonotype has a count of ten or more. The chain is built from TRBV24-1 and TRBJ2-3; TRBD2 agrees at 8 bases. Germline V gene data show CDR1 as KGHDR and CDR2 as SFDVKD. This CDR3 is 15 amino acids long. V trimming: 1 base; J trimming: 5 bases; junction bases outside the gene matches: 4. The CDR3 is CATSDFTAGGDTQYF. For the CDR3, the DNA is TGTGCCACCAGTGATTTTACGGCGGGGGGAGATACGCAGTATTTT.

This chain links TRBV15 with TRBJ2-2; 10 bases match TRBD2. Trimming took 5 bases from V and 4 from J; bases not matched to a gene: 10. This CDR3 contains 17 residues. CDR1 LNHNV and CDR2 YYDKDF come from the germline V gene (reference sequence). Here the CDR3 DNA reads TGTGCCACCAGCCGAAAGCCTAGCGGGAGTGGCACCGGGGAGCTGTTTTTT. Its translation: CATSRKPSGSGTGELFF.

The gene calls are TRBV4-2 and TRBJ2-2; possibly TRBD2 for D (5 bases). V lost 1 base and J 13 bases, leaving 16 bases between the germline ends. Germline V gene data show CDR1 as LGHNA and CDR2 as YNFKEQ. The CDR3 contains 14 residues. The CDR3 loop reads CASSQAASPTGLFF. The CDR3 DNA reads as TGTGCCAGCAGCCAAGCGGCTAGCCCCACGGGGCTGTTTTTT.

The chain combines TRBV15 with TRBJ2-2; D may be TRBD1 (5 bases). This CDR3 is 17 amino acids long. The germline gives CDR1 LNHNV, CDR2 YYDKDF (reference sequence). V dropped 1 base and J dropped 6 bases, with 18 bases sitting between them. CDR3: CATSRVGQGSPAGELFF. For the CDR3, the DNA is TGTGCCACCAGCAGAGTCGGGCAGGGTTCTCCCGCCGGGGAGCTGTTTTTT.

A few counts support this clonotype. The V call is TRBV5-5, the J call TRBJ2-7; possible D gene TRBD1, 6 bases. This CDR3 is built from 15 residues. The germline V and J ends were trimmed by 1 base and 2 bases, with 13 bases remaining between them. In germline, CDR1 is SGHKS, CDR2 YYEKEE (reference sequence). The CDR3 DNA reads TGTGCCAGCAGCTTGTACGGGACAAGGACCTACGAGCAGTACTTC. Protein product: CASSLYGTRTYEQYF.

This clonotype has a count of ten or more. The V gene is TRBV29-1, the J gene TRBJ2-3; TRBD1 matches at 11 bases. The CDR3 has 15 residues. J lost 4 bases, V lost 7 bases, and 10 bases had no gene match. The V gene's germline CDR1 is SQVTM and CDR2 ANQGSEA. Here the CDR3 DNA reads TGCAGCGCCCTGGACAGGGGGCGATCGGCAGATACGCAGTATTTT. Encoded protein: CSALDRGRSADTQYF.

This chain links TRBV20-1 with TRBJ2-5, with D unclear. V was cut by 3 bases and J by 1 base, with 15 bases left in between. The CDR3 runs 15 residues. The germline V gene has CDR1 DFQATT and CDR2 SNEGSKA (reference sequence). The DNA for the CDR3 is TGCAGTGCTAGGGGATTCGAAGGCCCCCAAGAGACCCAGTACTTC. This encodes CSARGFEGPQETQYF.

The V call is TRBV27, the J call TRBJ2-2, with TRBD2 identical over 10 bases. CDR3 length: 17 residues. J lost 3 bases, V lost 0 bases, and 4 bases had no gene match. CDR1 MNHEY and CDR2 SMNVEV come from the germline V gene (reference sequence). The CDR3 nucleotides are TGTGCCAGCAGTTTATCCTGGCTAGCGGGAGACACCGGGGAGCTGTTTTTT. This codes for CASSLSWLAGDTGELFF.

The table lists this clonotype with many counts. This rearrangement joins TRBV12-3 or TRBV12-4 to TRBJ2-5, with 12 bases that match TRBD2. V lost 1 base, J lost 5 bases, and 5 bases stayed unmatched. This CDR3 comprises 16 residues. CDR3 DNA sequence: TGTGCCAGCAGTTTAGGACTAGCGGGGGCCGAGGAGACCCAGTACTTC. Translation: CASSLGLAGAEETQYF.